The 21 T cell receptor beta chains below all came from one sample that was sequenced in a study of patients and donors after allogeneic stem cell transplantation. TCRdb analysed the RT-PCR reads with MiXCR anew, one entry per CDR3 protein. Found here are some 160,000 distinct CDR3 sequences, approximately 25% of them singletons; the top ten hold roughly a quarter. Specimen: blood, either unsorted or a sorted T cell fraction (not recorded which). All receptors derive from a human donor who was either an allogeneic HSCT recipient or a stem cell or donor lymphocyte infusion donor (not recorded which). It is not recorded whose cells these are; they may come from a transplant donor.

The V and J genes are TRBV5-1 and TRBJ2-7, with TRBD1 matching 7 bases. CDR1 is SGHRS and CDR2 is YFSETQ in the germline V gene. V shed 0 bases and J 3 bases; nucleotides not matched to a gene: 3. The CDR3 spans 14 residues. CDR3 region: CASSLAQGYYEQYF. The DNA for the CDR3 is TGCGCCAGCAGCTTGGCACAGGGGTACTACGAGCAGTACTTC.

This clonotype turned up a few times. The chain employs TRBV5-1 and TRBJ1-1; D remains ambiguous. Trimming shortened V by 6 bases and J by 4 bases, and 13 bases separated the two germline ends. This CDR3 has 13 amino acids. Germline CDR1 reads SGHRS; CDR2 reads YFSETQ. The CDR3 loop reads CASNPGSLTEAFF. The CDR3 coding sequence is TGCGCCAGCAATCCTGGCTCGCTCACTGAAGCTTTCTTT.

The J gene is TRBJ2-7, the V gene TRBV5-6, with D unclear. Germline loops: CDR1 SGHDT, CDR2 YYEEEE. CDR3 length: 13 residues. Trimming took off 4 bases at V and 6 bases at J, with 14 bases between the two ends. CDR3 protein: CASSVTPTLEQYF. CDR3 sequence (DNA): TGTGCCAGCAGCGTGACCCCGACCCTCGAGCAGTACTTC. The entire variable domain, with the rest obtained from reference TRBV5-6 and TRBJ2-7, is as follows: DAGVTQSPTHLIKTRGQQVTLRCSPKSGHDTVSWYQQALGQGPQFIFQYYEEEERQRGNFPDRFSGHQFPNYSSELNVNALLLGDSALYLCASSVTPTLEQYFGPGTRLTVT.

Ten or more counts support this clonotype. The chain combines TRBV29-1 with TRBJ1-3; TRBD1 might be the D (5 bases). Germline CDR1 reads SQVTM; CDR2 reads ANQGSEA. This CDR3 has 13 residues. V was trimmed by 3 bases and J by 2 bases, leaving 8 bases between them. CDR3 residues: CSVDPGTGNTIYF. As DNA, the CDR3 is TGCAGCGTTGACCCAGGGACTGGAAACACCATATATTTT.

The V gene is TRBV5-1, the J gene TRBJ2-1, with TRBD2 matching over 10 bases. This CDR3 is built from 18 residues. J was trimmed by 0 bases and V by 1 base; bases with no gene match: 7. Looked up from germline, CDR1 is SGHRS and CDR2 is YFSETQ. CDR3 sequence reads: CASSLLGLAVRSYNEQFF. The DNA for the CDR3 is TGCGCCAGCAGCTTGTTAGGACTAGCGGTGCGCTCCTACAATGAGCAGTTCTTC.

This clonotype was recorded a few times. The chain recombines TRBV20-1 with TRBJ1-4; 8 bases agree with TRBD1. The V segment lost 5 bases and the J segment 6 bases; nucleotides outside the gene matches: 8. The CDR3 consists of 14 residues. The V gene's germline CDR1 is DFQATT and CDR2 SNEGSKA (reference sequence). The CDR3 sequence: CSAYRGAGDEKLFF. The CDR3 nucleotides are TGCAGTGCTTACAGGGGGGCCGGAGATGAAAAACTGTTTTTT.

By proportion, this clonotype is medium-sized. The chain has TRBV5-1 and TRBJ1-1; D not certain. Germline CDR1 reads SGHRS; CDR2 reads YFSETQ. Trimming took off 3 bases at V and 6 bases at J, with 12 bases between the two ends. The CDR3 spans 13 residues. CDR3: CASSSGDWPEAFF. The CDR3 DNA reads as TGCGCCAGCAGCTCCGGCGATTGGCCTGAAGCTTTCTTT.

The genes are TRBV5-1 and TRBJ2-2; D ambiguous. Deletions cut 5 bases from V and 5 bases from J, with 4 bases between. The V gene's germline CDR1 is SGHRS and CDR2 YFSETQ. The CDR3 totals 11 residues. CDR3 loop: CASRRTGELFF. In nucleotides, the CDR3 is TGCGCCAGCAGAAGGACCGGGGAGCTGTTTTTT.

This sequence joins TRBV12-3 or TRBV12-4 and TRBJ2-1; 14 bases line up with TRBD2. Germline trimming cut 5 bases from V and 2 bases from J; bases unmatched to any gene: 11. CDR3 length: 19 amino acids. CDR3 coding DNA: TGTGCCAGCAGTCCCAGGGGGGAGACTAGCGGGAGGGCCTACAATGAGCAGTTCTTC. The encoded protein is CASSPRGETSGRAYNEQFF.

This clonotype was counted between two and nine times. This chain links TRBV7-7 with TRBJ2-3; tentatively, D is TRBD2 (5 bases). Germline-derived CDR1 and CDR2 are SSHAT and FNYEAQ (reference sequence). The CDR3 has 14 residues. Deletions cut 0 bases from V and 1 base from J, with 5 bases between. CDR3 bases: TGTGCCAGCAGCTTAGCTAGCGGCACAGATACGCAGTATTTT. Translation: CASSLASGTDTQYF.

The chain uses TRBV7-6 and TRBJ2-1, with 9 bases lining up with TRBD2. CDR1 is SGHVS and CDR2 is FNYEAQ in the germline V gene. With V trimmed by 2 bases and J by 8 bases, 16 bases remained unmatched. The CDR3 has 18 amino acids. The CDR3 region has the DNA TGTGCCAGCAGCTTAAGTGTGTTAGCGGGGGCTATCGCCGATGAGCAGTTCTTC. This codes for CASSLSVLAGAIADEQFF. Combining the CDR3 with reference TRBV7-6 and TRBJ2-1 gives the whole variable domain GAGVSQSPRYKVTKRGQDVALRCDPISGHVSLYWYRQALGQGPEFLTYFNYEAQQDKSGLPNDRFSAERPEGSISTLTIQRTEQRDSAMYRCASSLSVLAGAIADEQFFGPGTRLTVL.

This sequence joins TRBV25-1 and TRBJ1-1; no clear D. Germline V gives CDR1 MGHDK, CDR2 SYGVNS. V lost 2 bases to trimming and J lost 0 bases, with 10 bases between them. The CDR3 is 15 amino acids. This chain's CDR3 is CASSEDNWMNTEAFF. CDR3 DNA sequence: TGTGCCAGCAGTGAAGACAACTGGATGAACACTGAAGCTTTCTTT.

The chain carries TRBV28 and TRBJ1-6; D remains unclear. Trimming cost V 5 bases and J 8 bases, with 16 bases left between them. The germline gives CDR1 MDHEN, CDR2 SYDVKM. The CDR3 runs to 15 residues. CDR3 sequence (DNA): TGTGCCAGCAGTCCGTCCCTGGGCTTGGATTCACCCCTCCACTTT. Encoded protein: CASSPSLGLDSPLHF.

The V and J genes are TRBV7-6 and TRBJ1-3; maybe TRBD1 (5 bases). V was cut by 4 bases and J by 9 bases, with 16 bases left in between. The CDR3 is 14 amino acids. CDR1 is SGHVS and CDR2 is FNYEAQ in the germline V gene. The CDR3 reads CASSSRSGATTIYF. The DNA of the CDR3 is TGTGCCAGCAGCTCGCGATCCGGGGCCACCACCATATATTTT. Full variable domain (remainder filled in from reference TRBV7-6 and TRBJ1-3): GAGVSQSPRYKVTKRGQDVALRCDPISGHVSLYWYRQALGQGPEFLTYFNYEAQQDKSGLPNDRFSAERPEGSISTLTIQRTEQRDSAMYRCASSSRSGATTIYFGEGSWLTVV.

The chain employs TRBV20-1 and TRBJ1-1, with a tentative D call TRBD1 (5 bases). Per germline, CDR1 DFQATT and CDR2 SNEGSKA (reference sequence). Trimming removed 6 bases from V and 0 bases from J, with 14 bases in between. The CDR3 is made up of 14 amino acids. The CDR3 is CSAEQTAMNTEAFF. In nucleotides, the CDR3 is TGCAGTGCCGAGCAGACAGCCATGAACACTGAAGCTTTCTTT.

The chain links TRBV20-1 to TRBJ2-7; D call uncertain. The germline V gene has CDR1 DFQATT and CDR2 SNEGSKA (reference sequence). Trimming shortened V by 1 base and J by 6 bases, and 10 bases separated the two germline ends. The length of the CDR3 is 12 residues. This chain's CDR3 is CSARGRTTEQYF. CDR3 sequence (DNA): TGCAGTGCTAGAGGACGGACCACCGAGCAGTACTTC.

This clonotype has a handful of counts. The CDR3 sequence is CASSSSLNNEQFF. In nucleotides, the CDR3 is TGTGCCAGCAGCTCCAGTTTAAACAATGAGCAGTTCTTC. V and J are TRBV7-2 and TRBJ2-1; D call uncertain. V was pared by 4 bases and J by 5 bases, with 9 bases between. The length of the CDR3 is 13 residues. Per the germline V gene, CDR1 is SGHTA and CDR2 is FQGNSA.

This clonotype turned up a few times. This chain uses TRBV20-1 with TRBJ2-3; no reliable D call. V was clipped by 3 bases and J by 2 bases, with 12 bases between them. Per germline, CDR1 DFQATT and CDR2 SNEGSKA (reference sequence). The CDR3 consists of 14 residues. DNA for the CDR3: TGCAGTGCTAGCTCCGAAGTGTTCACAGATACGCAGTATTTT. It translates to CSASSEVFTDTQYF.

This CDR3 is CASSHLEVGSTEAFF. In DNA form, the CDR3 reads TGCGCCAGCAGCCATCTGGAGGTGGGGAGCACTGAAGCTTTCTTT. The chain uses TRBV4-1 and TRBJ1-1; D unresolved. There are 15 residues in the CDR3. CDR1 and CDR2 (germline): MGHRA, YSYEKL. Trimming cost V 3 bases and J 4 bases, with 15 bases left between them.

This chain uses TRBV5-6 with TRBJ2-1; D is uncertain. Germline V gene sequence: CDR1 SGHDT, CDR2 YYEEEE. The CDR3 covers 14 residues. Trimming took off 1 base at V and 4 bases at J, with 9 bases between the two ends. Here the CDR3 DNA reads TGTGCCAGCAGCTTGTTGCGTTTTTACAATGAGCAGTTCTTC. Protein sequence: CASSLLRFYNEQFF.

The chain joins TRBV5-1 to TRBJ2-5; possible D gene TRBD2, 6 bases. The germline V gene has CDR1 SGHRS and CDR2 YFSETQ. The CDR3 is 15 residues long. V lost 4 bases and J lost 5, with 18 bases in between. In nucleotides, the CDR3 is TGCGCCAGCAGCCGTAGGACTAATAATGGGGAGACCCAGTACTTC. Amino acids: CASSRRTNNGETQYF.